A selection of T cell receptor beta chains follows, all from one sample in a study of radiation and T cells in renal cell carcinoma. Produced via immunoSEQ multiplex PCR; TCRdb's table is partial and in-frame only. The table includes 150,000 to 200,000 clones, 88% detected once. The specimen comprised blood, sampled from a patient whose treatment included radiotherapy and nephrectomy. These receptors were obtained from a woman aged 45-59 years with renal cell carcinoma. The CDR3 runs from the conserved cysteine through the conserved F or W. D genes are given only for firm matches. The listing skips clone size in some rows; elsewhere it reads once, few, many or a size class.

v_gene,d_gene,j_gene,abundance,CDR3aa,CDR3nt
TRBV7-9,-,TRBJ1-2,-,CASSFGGAGGYTF,TGTGCCAGCAGCTTTGGGGGGGCTGGCGGCTACACCTTC
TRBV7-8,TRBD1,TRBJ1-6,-,CASSPGGQRNSPLHF,TGTGCCAGCAGCCCAGGGGGACAGAGGAATTCACCCCTCCACTTT
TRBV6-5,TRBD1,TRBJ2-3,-,CASRGDRADTQYF,TGTGCCAGCAGGGGGGACAGAGCAGATACGCAGTATTTT
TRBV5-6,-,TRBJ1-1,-,CASSPPDENTEAFF,TGTGCCAGCAGCCCACCGGACGAGAACACTGAAGCTTTCTTT
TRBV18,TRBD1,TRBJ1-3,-,CASSIGQGSTIYF,TGTGCCAGCTCGATTGGACAGGGGAGCACCATATATTTT
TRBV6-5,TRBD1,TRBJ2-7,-,CASSYSGQALSYEQYF,TGTGCCAGCAGTTACTCAGGACAGGCCCTTTCCTACGAGCAGTACTTC
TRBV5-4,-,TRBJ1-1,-,CASSLDWGSTEAFF,TGTGCCAGCAGCTTAGACTGGGGAAGCACTGAAGCTTTCTTT
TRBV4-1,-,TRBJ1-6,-,CASSLLGTRTWPPLHF,TGCGCCAGCAGCCTGCTGGGGACACGGACGTGGCCACCCCTCCACTTT
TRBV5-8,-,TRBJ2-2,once,CASSSSTGGVRAGELFF,TGTGCCAGCAGCTCCTCAACGGGGGGCGTACGGGCCGGGGAGCTGTTTTTT
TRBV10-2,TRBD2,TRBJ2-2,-,CASSERRGGLTGELFF,TGCGCCAGCAGTGAGAGGCGGGGGGGCCTCACCGGGGAGCTGTTTTTT
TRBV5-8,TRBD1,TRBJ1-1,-,CASSRYRGSMNTEAFF,TGTGCCAGCAGCCGATACAGGGGGTCAATGAACACTGAAGCTTTCTTT
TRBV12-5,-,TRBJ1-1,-,CASGLVEPQGGVGEDTEAFF,TGTGCTAGTGGTTTGGTAGAACCGCAGGGAGGTGTAGGTGAGGACACTGAAGCTTTCTTT
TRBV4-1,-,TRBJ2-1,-,CASSHGGNEQFF,TGCGCCAGCAGCCATGGTGGGAATGAGCAGTTCTTC
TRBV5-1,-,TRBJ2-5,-,CASSWGTRQETQYF,TGCGCCAGCAGCTGGGGGACAAGACAAGAGACCCAGTACTTC
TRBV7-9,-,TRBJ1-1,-,CASSSSDRPNTEAFF,TGTGCCAGCAGCTCCTCGGACAGACCGAACACTGAAGCTTTCTTT
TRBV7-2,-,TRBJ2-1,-,CASSPGEYNEQFF,TGTGCCAGCAGCCCTGGGGAGTACAATGAGCAGTTCTTC
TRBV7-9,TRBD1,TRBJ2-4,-,CASSFILDRASAKNIQYF,TGTGCCAGCAGCTTTATCCTGGACAGGGCATCAGCCAAAAACATTCAGTACTTC
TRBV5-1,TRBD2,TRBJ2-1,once,CASSLGASGGARSYNEQFF,TGCGCCAGCAGCTTGGGGGCTAGCGGGGGAGCGAGGTCCTACAATGAGCAGTTCTTC
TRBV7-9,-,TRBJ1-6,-,CASSLGGHGNSPLHF,TGTGCCAGCAGCTTAGGGGGCCACGGGAATTCACCCCTCCACTTT
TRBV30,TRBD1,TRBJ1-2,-,CAWSHRGYVGYTF,TGTGCCTGGAGCCACAGGGGGTACGTTGGCTACACCTTC
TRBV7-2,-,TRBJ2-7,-,CASSPSPYEQYF,TGTGCCAGCAGCCCGTCCCCCTACGAGCAGTACTTC
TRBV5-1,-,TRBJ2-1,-,CASSLPGVTYNEQFF,TGCGCCAGCAGCTTGCCAGGGGTAACCTACAATGAGCAGTTCTTC
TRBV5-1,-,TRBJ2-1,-,CASSRVNSNEQFF,TGCGCCAGCAGCAGGGTTAACTCCAATGAGCAGTTCTTC
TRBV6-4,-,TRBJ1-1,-,CASSRTGATEAFF,TGTGCCAGCAGTCGTACGGGAGCCACTGAAGCTTTCTTT
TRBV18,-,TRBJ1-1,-,CASSIGQNTEAFF,TGTGCCAGCTCAATAGGACAGAACACTGAAGCTTTCTTT
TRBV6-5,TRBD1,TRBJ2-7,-,CASWDRAYEQYF,TGTGCCAGCTGGGACAGGGCCTACGAGCAGTACTTC
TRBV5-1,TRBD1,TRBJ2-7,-,CASSLVQDRRSYEQYF,TGCGCCAGCAGCTTGGTACAGGACAGGAGATCCTACGAGCAGTACTTC
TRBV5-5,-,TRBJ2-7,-,CASSLVGYEQYF,TGTGCCAGCAGCTTGGTGGGTTACGAGCAGTACTTC
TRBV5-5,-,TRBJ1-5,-,CASSLDPGGQPQHF,TGTGCCAGCAGCTTAGATCCGGGCGGGCAGCCCCAGCATTTT
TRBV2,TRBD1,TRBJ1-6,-,CASSDLGQGNSPLHF,TGTGCCAGCAGTGATCTGGGACAGGGAAATTCACCCCTCCACTTT
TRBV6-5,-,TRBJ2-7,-,CASSPSSSQRVEQYF,TGTGCCAGCAGCCCCTCTAGCTCTCAACGGGTCGAGCAGTACTTC
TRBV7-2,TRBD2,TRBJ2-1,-,CASSQGLGYNEQFF,TGTGCCAGCAGCCAGGGACTAGGGTACAATGAGCAGTTCTTC
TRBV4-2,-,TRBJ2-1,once,CASSQGVASSGRVEQFF,TGTGCCAGCAGCCAAGGGGTCGCTAGTTCTGGTCGTGTTGAGCAGTTCTTC
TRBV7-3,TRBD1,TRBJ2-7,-,CASSLIPGQGEQYF,TGTGCCAGCAGCTTAATTCCGGGACAGGGCGAGCAGTACTTC
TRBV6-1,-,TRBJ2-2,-,CASSVLDSFTGELFF,TGTGCCAGCAGTGTATTGGACAGCTTCACCGGGGAGCTGTTTTTT
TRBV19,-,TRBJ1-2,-,CASSILTASLGYGYTF,TGTGCCAGTAGTATTCTGACGGCCTCCCTGGGCTATGGCTACACCTTC
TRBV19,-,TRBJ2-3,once,CASSIAPPDTQYF,TGTGCCAGTAGTATAGCCCCCCCAGATACGCAGTATTTT
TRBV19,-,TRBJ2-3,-,CASSIAGAPTDTQYF,TGTGCCAGTAGTATCGCGGGGGCCCCCACAGATACGCAGTATTTT
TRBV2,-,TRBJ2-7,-,CASSDFSGAGGEQYF,TGTGCCAGCAGTGACTTTAGCGGCGCCGGAGGGGAGCAGTACTTC
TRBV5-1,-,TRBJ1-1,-,CASSPSDGLEAFF,TGCGCCAGCAGCCCCTCCGATGGGCTTGAAGCTTTCTTT
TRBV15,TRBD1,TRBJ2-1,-,CATSRPISTGGNEQFF,TGTGCCACCAGCAGACCCATCTCGACAGGGGGCAATGAGCAGTTCTTC
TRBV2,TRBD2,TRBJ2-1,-,CASRFGGDINEQFF,TGTGCCAGCAGGTTCGGGGGGGACATCAATGAGCAGTTCTTC
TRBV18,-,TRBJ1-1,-,CASSPREGNTEAFF,TGTGCCAGCTCACCACGGGAGGGGAACACTGAAGCTTTCTTT
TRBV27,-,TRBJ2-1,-,CASSLSLYNEQFF,TGTGCCAGCAGTCTTTCACTGTACAATGAGCAGTTCTTC
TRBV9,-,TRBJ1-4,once,CASSPRDNPNEKLFF,TGTGCCAGCAGCCCACGGGACAACCCGAATGAAAAACTGTTTTTT
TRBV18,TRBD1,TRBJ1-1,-,CASSSSTGGTEAFF,TGTGCCAGCTCATCTTCTACAGGGGGCACTGAAGCTTTCTTT
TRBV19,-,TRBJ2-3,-,CASSSALTTDTQYF,TGTGCCAGTAGTAGTGCACTAACCACAGATACGCAGTATTTT
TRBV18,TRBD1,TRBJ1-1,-,CASSPDGTVNTEAFF,TGTGCCAGCTCACCTGACGGGACAGTGAACACTGAAGCTTTCTTT
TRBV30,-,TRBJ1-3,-,CAWRVASGNTIYF,TGTGCCTGGAGGGTTGCTTCTGGAAACACCATATATTTT
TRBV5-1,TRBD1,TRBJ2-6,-,CASSSLTGGSGANVLTF,TGCGCCAGCAGCTCACTGACAGGGGGATCTGGGGCCAACGTCCTGACTTTC
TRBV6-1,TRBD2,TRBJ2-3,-,CASRGGLAVTDTQYF,TGTGCCAGCAGGGGTGGACTAGCGGTAACAGATACGCAGTATTTT
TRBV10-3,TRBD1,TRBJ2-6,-,CAISERGQGTGANVLTF,TGTGCCATCAGTGAGAGGGGACAGGGGACCGGGGCCAACGTCCTGACTTTC
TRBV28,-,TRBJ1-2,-,CASSPLPGIGGYTF,TGTGCCAGCAGCCCTCTCCCGGGGATAGGCGGCTACACCTTC
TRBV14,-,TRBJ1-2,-,CASSQVPTGIRTNYGYTF,TGTGCCAGCAGCCAAGTTCCGACCGGAATTAGGACTAACTATGGCTACACCTTC
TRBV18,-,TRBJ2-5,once,CASSPGGAGETQYF,TGTGCCAGCTCCCCCGGCGGGGCGGGGGAGACCCAGTACTTC
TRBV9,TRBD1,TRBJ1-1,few,CASSGQGPNTEAFF,TGTGCCAGCAGCGGACAGGGGCCGAACACTGAAGCTTTCTTT
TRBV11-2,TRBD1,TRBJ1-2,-,CASSRTGGGYGYTF,TGTGCCAGCAGCCGGACAGGGGGAGGCTATGGCTACACCTTC